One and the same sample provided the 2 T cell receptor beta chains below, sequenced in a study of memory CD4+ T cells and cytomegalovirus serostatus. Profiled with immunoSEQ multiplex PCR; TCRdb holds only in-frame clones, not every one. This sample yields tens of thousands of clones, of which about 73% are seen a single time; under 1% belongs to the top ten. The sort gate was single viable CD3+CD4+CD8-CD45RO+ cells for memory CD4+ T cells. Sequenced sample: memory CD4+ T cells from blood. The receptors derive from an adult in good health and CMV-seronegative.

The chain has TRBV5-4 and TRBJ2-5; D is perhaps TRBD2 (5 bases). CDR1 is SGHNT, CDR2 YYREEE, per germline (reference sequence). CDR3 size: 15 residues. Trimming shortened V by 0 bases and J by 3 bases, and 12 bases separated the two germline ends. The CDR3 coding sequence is TGTGCCAGCAGCTTGGTCGGAGCGGAGAAAGAGACCCAGTACTTC. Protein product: CASSLVGAEKETQYF.

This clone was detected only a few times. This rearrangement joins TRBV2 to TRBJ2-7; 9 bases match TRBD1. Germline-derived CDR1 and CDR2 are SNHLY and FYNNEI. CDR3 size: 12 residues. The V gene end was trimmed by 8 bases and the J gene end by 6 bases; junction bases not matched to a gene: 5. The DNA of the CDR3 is TGTGCCAGCGGGGGACAGGGAGGCGAGCAGTACTTC. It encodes CASGGQGGEQYF.